This TCR beta chain stems from a study of T cells in Graves' hyperthyroidism and ophthalmopathy. The length of the CDR3 is 16 residues. CDR1 and CDR2 (germline): SGHTA, FQGTGA. V lost 2 bases and J lost 1, with 11 bases in between. TCR beta CDR3 regions were amplified from RNA. The HTBI set primed first-round TCR CDR3 RT-PCR. Using its own MiXCR run on the multiplex PCR reads, TCRdb lists one record per CDR3 protein. Found here are roughly 630,000 distinct CDR3 sequences, around 16% of them singletons; the top ten hold around 7.8%. Study-level findings and limits: Classification by a 13 V-J model distinguished ophthalmopathy from stable hyperthyroidism.

In this sample, this clonotype turned up a few times. What it binds is not known. Diagnosis relied on clinical symptoms, serum thyroxine and TRAb, thyroid ultrasound and orbital computed tomography. This receptor was identified in a woman aged 25 to 45 with Graves' hyperthyroidism. The sequenced sample consisted of blood. The V and J genes are TRBV7-3 and TRBJ2-2, with D possibly matching TRBD1 (6 bases). CDR3 protein: CASSLFPRGNTGELFF. CDR3 bases: TGTGCCAGCAGCTTATTCCCCAGGGGGAACACCGGGGAGCTGTTTTTT.